Listed here are 28 T cell receptor beta chains from one sample, sequenced in a study of T-cell memory formation after mild COVID-19. TCRdb independently ran MiXCR on the 5' RACE reads; one entry per CDR3 protein. Of approximately 290,000 distinct CDR3 sequences listed, about a sixth were seen once; the top ten hold 20% to 25%. Sequenced: PBMCs or a T cell subset sorted from them (not recorded which). These receptors were obtained from a young man who had mild COVID-19 (a few samples of this study predate the infection). Cell type and time point are not known.

This clonotype was seen only a few times. The gene calls are TRBV29-1 and TRBJ1-1, with D uncertain. V was trimmed by 5 bases and J by 5 bases, leaving 9 bases between them. Germline CDR1 is SQVTM and CDR2 is ANQGSEA. This CDR3 is 11 amino acids long. The CDR3 DNA reads as TGCAGCGTTCCTGTATATACTGAAGCTTTCTTT. Protein sequence: CSVPVYTEAFF.

The genes are TRBV28 and TRBJ1-2; unclear D gene. The CDR3 spans 13 residues. Trimming removed 3 bases at V and 5 bases at J, with 10 bases between. The germline V gene has CDR1 MDHEN and CDR2 SYDVKM. CDR3 sequence (DNA): TGTGCCAGCAGTTTGAGGGAATCGTATGGCTACACCTTC. It encodes CASSLRESYGYTF.

V usage is TRBV6-2 or TRBV6-3 and J usage is TRBJ1-1, with TRBD1 as a possible D gene (5 bases). The CDR3 sequence is 16 residues long. V lost 6 bases to trimming and J lost 5 bases, with 22 bases between them. Germline V gene sequence: CDR1 MNHEY, CDR2 SVGEGT. CDR3 region: CASRPDGGGGRTEAFF. For the CDR3, the DNA is TGTGCCAGCAGGCCCGATGGGGGTGGAGGGCGTACTGAAGCTTTCTTT.

This chain links TRBV21-1 with TRBJ1-1; TRBD1 is the table's D call and was not checked against the DNA. TRBV21-1 is labeled a pseudogene. The CDR3 extends over 16 amino acids. The CDR3 DNA sequence: TGTGCCAGCAGCCCGCGGACAGGGCTGTTGAACACTGAAGCTTTCTTT. This sequence encodes CASSPRTGLLNTEAFF.

This clonotype was detected only a few times. This sequence joins TRBV14 and TRBJ2-5; 12 nucleotides line up with TRBD2. The germline V gene encodes CDR1 SGHDN and CDR2 FVKESK. Losses at the gene ends were 4 bases for V and 5 bases for J; bases not matched to a gene: 11. The CDR3 is made up of 17 amino acids. Here the CDR3 DNA reads TGTGCCAGCAGCCCCTGGACTAGCGGGGACTGGGAGGAGACCCAGTACTTC. Translating gives CASSPWTSGDWEETQYF.

This clonotype was detected a few times. The chain employs TRBV3-1 and TRBJ2-1; a possible D gene is TRBD2 (7 bases). Germline-derived CDR1 and CDR2 are LGHDT and YNNKEL (reference sequence). This CDR3 has 15 residues. Trimming stripped 1 base from V and 4 bases from J, with 11 bases between. The CDR3 loop is CASSQGAGAYNEQFF. The CDR3 coding sequence is TGTGCCAGCAGCCAAGGGGCGGGGGCGTACAATGAGCAGTTCTTC.

The V and J genes are TRBV5-1 and TRBJ2-5, with 9 bases identical to TRBD1. Germline CDR1 and CDR2: SGHRS and YFSETQ. V lost 4 bases and J lost 5; bases outside the gene matches: 6. The CDR3 is made up of 14 amino acids. CDR3 sequence reads: CASSLGTGLETQYF. CDR3 in DNA: TGCGCCAGCAGCCTGGGGACAGGGCTCGAGACCCAGTACTTC.

This clonotype has only a few counts. The chain carries TRBV9 and TRBJ2-1; possibly TRBD1 or TRBD2 for D (5 bases each). The V and J ends lost 3 bases and 5 bases respectively, with 9 bases between them. CDR3 length equals 13 residues. In germline, CDR1 is SGDLS, CDR2 YYNGEE. CDR3 amino acids: CASSARDHNEQFF. In nucleotides, the CDR3 is TGTGCCAGCAGCGCCAGGGACCACAATGAGCAGTTCTTC. The full variable domain, in which reference TRBV9 and TRBJ2-1 provide the parts outside the CDR3, is DSGVTQTPKHLITATGQRVTLRCSPRSGDLSVYWYQQSLDQGLQFLIQYYNGEERAKGNILERFSAQQFPDLHSELNLSSLELGDSALYFCASSARDHNEQFFGPGTRLTVL.

The chain combines TRBV5-5 with TRBJ1-5; TRBD1 is a possible D gene (6 bases). Germline CDR1 and CDR2: SGHKS and YYEKEE (reference sequence). This CDR3 is built from 17 residues. V was pared by 3 bases and J by 5 bases, with 21 bases between. This chain's CDR3 is CASSSGPRGGRHQPQHF. Here the CDR3 DNA reads TGTGCCAGCAGCTCGGGGCCAAGAGGGGGTCGGCATCAGCCCCAGCATTTT.

V usage is TRBV24-1 and J usage is TRBJ2-7; a weak D match, TRBD1 (6 bases). The V gene lost 9 bases and the J gene lost 0 bases, with 20 bases spanning the gap. The germline V gene encodes CDR1 KGHDR and CDR2 SFDVKD. The CDR3 is made up of 16 amino acids. Here the CDR3 DNA reads TGTGCCACCCTCAGATCCAGGACAGAAAACTCCTACGAGCAGTACGTC. Protein sequence: CATLRSRTENSYEQYV.

The CDR3 region has the DNA TGTGCCAGCAGCGTAGACCGGTGGACTAGCGGGGGGTCCGGGGAGCTGTTTTTT. Amino acids: CASSVDRWTSGGSGELFF. The chain has TRBV9 and TRBJ2-2, with 14 bases matching TRBD2. CDR3 size: 18 residues. CDR1 is SGDLS, CDR2 YYNGEE, per germline. Trimming took 0 bases from V and 6 from J; bases not matched to a gene: 7.

This chain connects TRBV7-8 to TRBJ2-1; the D gene is possibly TRBD1 (5 bases). V was trimmed by 6 bases and J by 7 bases, leaving 16 bases between them. This CDR3 has 14 amino acids. CDR1 is SGHVS and CDR2 is FQNEAQ in the germline V gene. This chain's CDR3 is CASRGPGLQNEQFF. CDR3 nucleotides: TGTGCCAGCAGGGGGCCCGGTTTGCAGAATGAGCAGTTCTTC.

This clonotype was seen more than once but under ten times. This rearrangement joins TRBV6-1 to TRBJ2-7; 7 bases are a match to TRBD1. CDR3 length: 13 amino acids. V lost 6 bases to trimming and J lost 3 bases; unmatched junction nucleotides: 5. CDR1 and CDR2 from the germline V gene are MNHNS and SASEGT. In DNA form, the CDR3 reads TGTGCCAGCAGGACAGGGCCGAGCTACGAGCAGTACGTC. The encoded protein is CASRTGPSYEQYV.

V is TRBV19 and J is TRBJ1-2, with 8 bases identical to TRBD1. The germline gives CDR1 LNHDA, CDR2 SQIVND (reference sequence). V lost 10 bases to trimming and J lost 7 bases; unmatched junction nucleotides: 11. The CDR3 length is 13 residues. CDR3 in amino acids: CATSDRGWGGYTF. CDR3 nucleotide sequence: TGTGCCACCTCAGACAGGGGATGGGGTGGCTACACCTTC.

The J gene is TRBJ2-3, the V gene TRBV9; weak D call: TRBD2 (6 bases). V was trimmed by 1 base and J by 1 base, leaving 7 bases between them. The CDR3 consists of 14 residues. The germline CDR1 and CDR2 sequences are SGDLS and YYNGEE. In DNA, the CDR3 is TGTGCCAGCAGCGTACGCGGGGGCACAGATACGCAGTATTTT. It encodes CASSVRGGTDTQYF.

V usage is TRBV29-1 and J usage is TRBJ2-7, with TRBD1 as a possible D gene (6 bases). The CDR3 is 11 amino acids. Trimming stripped 4 bases from V and 6 bases from J, with 10 bases between. Germline CDR1 is SQVTM and CDR2 is ANQGSEA. The CDR3 spells CSVVQGGEQYF. CDR3 bases: TGCAGCGTTGTACAGGGTGGCGAGCAGTACTTC.

There are many counts of this clonotype. The chain has TRBV24-1 and TRBJ2-1; D possibly corresponds to TRBD2 (6 bases). CDR1 and CDR2 from the germline V gene are KGHDR and SFDVKD. The CDR3 spans 13 residues. Trimming shortened V by 1 base and J by 7 bases, and 7 bases separated the two germline ends. The CDR3 nucleotides read TGTGCCACCAGTGATTTCGGGGGTAATGAGCAGTTCTTC. Amino acid sequence: CATSDFGGNEQFF.

This chain connects TRBV29-1 to TRBJ1-1; maybe TRBD1 (6 bases). V was trimmed by 6 bases and J by 5 bases, leaving 16 bases between them. CDR1 and CDR2 from the germline V gene are SQVTM and ANQGSEA. The CDR3 is made up of 13 amino acids. CDR3 bases: TGCAGCGTCCATATACAGGGAAGGACTGAAGCTTTCTTT. It specifies CSVHIQGRTEAFF.

The chain couples TRBV7-9 to TRBJ2-3; D tentatively reads TRBD1 or TRBD2 (6 bases each). CDR3 length: 16 residues. V dropped 5 bases and J dropped 0 bases, with 15 bases sitting between them. Germline V lookup: CDR1 SEHNR, CDR2 FQNEAQ (reference sequence). The CDR3 DNA reads as TGTGCCAGCAGCACCTCTCAGGGGACTAGCACAGATACGCAGTATTTT. Amino acid sequence: CASSTSQGTSTDTQYF. The full variable domain, in which reference TRBV7-9 and TRBJ2-3 provide the parts outside the CDR3, is DTGVSQNPRHKITKRGQNVTFRCDPISEHNRLYWYRQTLGQGPEFLTYFQNEAQLEKSRLLSDRFSAERPKGSFSTLEIQRTEQGDSAMYLCASSTSQGTSTDTQYFGPGTRLTVL.

There are a few counts of this clonotype. The CDR3 DNA follows: TGCAGTGCCTCCCGACCCAGGGGCCTCTCCTATGGCTACACCTTC. This gives the protein CSASRPRGLSYGYTF. The genes are TRBV20-1 and TRBJ1-2, with D tentatively TRBD1 (6 bases). There are 15 residues in the CDR3. CDR1 DFQATT and CDR2 SNEGSKA come from the germline V gene (reference sequence). Trimming took off 6 bases at V and 4 bases at J, with 21 bases between the two ends.

The chain joins TRBV9 to TRBJ2-7, with 12 bases aligning to TRBD2. Germline CDR1 is SGDLS and CDR2 is YYNGEE. CDR3 length: 15 amino acids. With V trimmed by 3 bases and J by 4 bases, 5 bases remained unmatched. CDR3 bases: TGTGCCAGCAGCGCAGGGACTAGCGGGTCTTACGAGCAGTACTTC. Protein: CASSAGTSGSYEQYF.

The chain has TRBV9 and TRBJ1-4, with D possibly matching TRBD1 (6 bases). V dropped 0 bases and J dropped 7 bases, with 10 bases sitting between them. The CDR3 loop spans 14 amino acids. Germline CDR1 SGDLS, CDR2 YYNGEE. The CDR3 DNA follows: TGTGCCAGCAGCGTAGGGCAGGGGAGTGAAAAACTGTTTTTT. Its protein is CASSVGQGSEKLFF. Together with reference TRBV9 and TRBJ1-4, the CDR3 gives the full variable domain: DSGVTQTPKHLITATGQRVTLRCSPRSGDLSVYWYQQSLDQGLQFLIQYYNGEERAKGNILERFSAQQFPDLHSELNLSSLELGDSALYFCASSVGQGSEKLFFGSGTQLSVL.

The chain recombines TRBV5-1 with TRBJ1-1; D is unresolved. V lost 5 bases and J lost 1, with 9 bases in between. Germline V CDR1 and CDR2: SGHRS, YFSETQ. The length of the CDR3 is 13 residues. The CDR3 DNA reads TGCGCCAGCAGACCTACAGCGAACACTGAAGCTTTCTTT. Translated, it gives CASRPTANTEAFF.

This clonotype was detected only a few times. CDR3 loop: CASGHTINYGYTF. Here the CDR3 DNA reads TGTGCCAGCGGCCACACTATTAACTATGGCTACACCTTC. V is TRBV6-5 and J is TRBJ1-2; D not resolved. Trimming pared 8 bases from V and 1 base from J, leaving 11 bases between. Germline V gene data show CDR1 as MNHEY and CDR2 as SVGAGI. The CDR3 is made up of 13 amino acids.

The chain has TRBV29-1 and TRBJ2-3; maybe TRBD1 (7 bases). CDR1 SQVTM and CDR2 ANQGSEA come from the germline V gene. CDR3 size: 13 residues. V was clipped by 6 bases and J by 3 bases, with 13 bases between them. CDR3 in DNA: TGCAGCGTCGAGGCAGGGGGGACAGATACGCAGTATTTT. This gives the protein CSVEAGGTDTQYF.

This chain links TRBV6-2 or TRBV6-3 with TRBJ1-1, with TRBD1 matching 11 bases. Germline CDR1 and CDR2: MNHEY and SVGEGT. The CDR3 covers 14 residues. The V segment lost 10 bases and the J segment 0 bases; nucleotides outside the gene matches: 4. The CDR3 DNA follows: TGTGCCACCGGACAGGGGGCGGTGAACACTGAAGCTTTCTTT. Amino acid sequence: CATGQGAVNTEAFF.

This clonotype has a count of ten or more. This sequence joins TRBV5-1 and TRBJ2-5, with 7 nucleotides matching TRBD1. The V gene end was trimmed by 4 bases and the J gene end by 2 bases; junction bases not matched to a gene: 8. Germline CDR1 reads SGHRS; CDR2 reads YFSETQ. The CDR3 loop spans 15 amino acids. CDR3 region: CASSRGDRDQETQYF. In DNA, the CDR3 is TGCGCCAGCAGCAGAGGGGACAGAGATCAAGAGACCCAGTACTTC.

CDR3 DNA: TGTGCCAGCAGCTTGGTGTTCATCACCGGGGAGCTGTTTTTT. Its translation is CASSLVFITGELFF. This rearrangement joins TRBV5-6 to TRBJ2-2; D not certain. CDR1 and CDR2 from the germline V gene are SGHDT and YYEEEE. CDR3 length equals 14 residues. V gave up 0 bases and J gave up 4 bases, with 7 bases separating them.